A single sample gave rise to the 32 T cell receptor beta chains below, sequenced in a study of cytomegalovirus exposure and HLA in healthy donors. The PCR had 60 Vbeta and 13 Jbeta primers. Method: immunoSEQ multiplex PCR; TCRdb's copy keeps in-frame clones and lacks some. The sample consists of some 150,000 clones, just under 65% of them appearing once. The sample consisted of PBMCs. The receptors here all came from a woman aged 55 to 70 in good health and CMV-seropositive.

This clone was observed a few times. CDR3 region: CASSLTFSGQGDTQYF. CDR3 DNA: TGTGCCAGCAGCTTAACGTTTTCGGGACAGGGGGATACGCAGTATTTT. The J gene is TRBJ2-3, the V gene TRBV7-3; 10 positions match TRBD1. From germline, CDR1 is SGHTA and CDR2 FQGTGA. Losses at the gene ends were 0 bases for V and 6 bases for J; bases not matched to a gene: 6. This CDR3 is 16 amino acids long.

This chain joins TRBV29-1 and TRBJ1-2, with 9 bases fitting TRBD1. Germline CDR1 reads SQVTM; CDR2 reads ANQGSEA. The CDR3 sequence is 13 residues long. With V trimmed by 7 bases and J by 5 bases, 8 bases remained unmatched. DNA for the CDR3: TGCAGCGCCAGACAGGGGGAGCTTTATGGCTACACCTTC. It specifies CSARQGELYGYTF.

The CDR3 coding sequence is TGTGCCAGTAGTAAATTGTTCGGGACAGGGGACGATGAGCAGTTCTTC. It yields the protein CASSKLFGTGDDEQFF. The chain employs TRBV19 and TRBJ2-1, with 10 bases fitting TRBD1. The CDR3 extends over 16 amino acids. The germline V gene encodes CDR1 LNHDA and CDR2 SQIVND (reference sequence). V lost 4 bases and J lost 8; bases outside the gene matches: 11.

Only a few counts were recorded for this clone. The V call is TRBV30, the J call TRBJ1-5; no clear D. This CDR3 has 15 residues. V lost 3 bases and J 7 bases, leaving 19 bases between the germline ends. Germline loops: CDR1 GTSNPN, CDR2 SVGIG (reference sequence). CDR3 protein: CAWSLHTGGGQPQHF. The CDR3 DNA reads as TGTGCCTGGAGCCTACATACCGGAGGCGGGCAGCCCCAGCATTTT. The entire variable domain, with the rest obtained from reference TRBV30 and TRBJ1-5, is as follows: SQTIHQWPATLVQPVGSPLSLECTVEGTSNPNLYWYRQAAGRGLQLLFYSVGIGQISSEVPQNLSASRPQDRQFILSSKKLLLSDSGFYLCAWSLHTGGGQPQHFGDGTRLSIL.

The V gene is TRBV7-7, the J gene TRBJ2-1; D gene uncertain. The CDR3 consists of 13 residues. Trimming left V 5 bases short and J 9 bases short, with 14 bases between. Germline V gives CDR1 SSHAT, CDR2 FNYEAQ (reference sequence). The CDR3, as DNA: TGTGCCAGCAGCCCAACCCGGAGTGGTGAGCAGTTCTTC. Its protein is CASSPTRSGEQFF.

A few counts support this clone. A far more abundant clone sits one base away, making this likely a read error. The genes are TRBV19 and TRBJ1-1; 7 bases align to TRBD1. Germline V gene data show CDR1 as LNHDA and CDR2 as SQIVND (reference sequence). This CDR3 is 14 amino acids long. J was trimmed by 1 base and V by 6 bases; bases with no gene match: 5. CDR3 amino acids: CASRCRGANTEAFF. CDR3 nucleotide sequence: TGTGCCAGTAGGTGCAGGGGGGCGAACACTGAAGCTTTCTTT.

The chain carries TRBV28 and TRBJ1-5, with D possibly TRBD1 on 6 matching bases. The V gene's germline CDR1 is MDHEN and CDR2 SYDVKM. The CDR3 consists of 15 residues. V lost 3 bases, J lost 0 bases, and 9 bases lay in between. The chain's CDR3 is CASSFSGVSNQPQHF. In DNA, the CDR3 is TGTGCCAGCAGTTTCTCAGGGGTTAGCAATCAGCCCCAGCATTTT. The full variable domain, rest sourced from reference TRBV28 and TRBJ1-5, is DVKVTQSSRYLVKRTGEKVFLECVQDMDHENMFWYRQDPGLGLRLIYFSYDVKMKEKGDIPEGYSVSREKKERFSLILESASTNQTSMYLCASSFSGVSNQPQHFGDGTRLSIL.

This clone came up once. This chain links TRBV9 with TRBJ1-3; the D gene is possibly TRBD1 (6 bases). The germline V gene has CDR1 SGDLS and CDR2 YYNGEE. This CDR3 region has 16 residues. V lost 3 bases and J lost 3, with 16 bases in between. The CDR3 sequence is CASSAWDTTVGNTIYF. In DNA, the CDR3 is TGTGCCAGCAGCGCTTGGGACACCACGGTTGGAAACACCATATATTTT.

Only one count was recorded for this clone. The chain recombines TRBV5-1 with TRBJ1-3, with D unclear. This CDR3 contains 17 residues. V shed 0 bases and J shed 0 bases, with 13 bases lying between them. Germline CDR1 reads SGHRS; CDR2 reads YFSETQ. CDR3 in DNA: TGCGCCAGCAGCTTGGGGGTGCAGGTATTCTCTGGAAACACCATATATTTT. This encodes CASSLGVQVFSGNTIYF.

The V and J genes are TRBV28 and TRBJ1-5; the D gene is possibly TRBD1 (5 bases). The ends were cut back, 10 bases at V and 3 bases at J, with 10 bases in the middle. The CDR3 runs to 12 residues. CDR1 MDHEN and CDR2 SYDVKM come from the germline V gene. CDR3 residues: CAMGPDNQPQHF. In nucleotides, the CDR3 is TGTGCCATGGGGCCTGACAATCAGCCCCAGCATTTT.

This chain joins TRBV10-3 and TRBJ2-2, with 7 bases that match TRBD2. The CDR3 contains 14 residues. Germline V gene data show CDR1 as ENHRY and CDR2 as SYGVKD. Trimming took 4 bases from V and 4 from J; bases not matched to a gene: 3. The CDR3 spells CAISGGEGTGELFF. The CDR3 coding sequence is TGTGCCATCAGTGGAGGGGAGGGCACCGGGGAGCTGTTTTTT.

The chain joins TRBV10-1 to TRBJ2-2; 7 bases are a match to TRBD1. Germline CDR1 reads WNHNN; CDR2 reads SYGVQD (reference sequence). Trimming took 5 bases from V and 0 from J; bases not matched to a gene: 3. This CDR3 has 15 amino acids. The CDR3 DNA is TGCGCCAGCAGTCCCGGGACAGCGAACACCGGGGAGCTGTTTTTT. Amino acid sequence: CASSPGTANTGELFF.

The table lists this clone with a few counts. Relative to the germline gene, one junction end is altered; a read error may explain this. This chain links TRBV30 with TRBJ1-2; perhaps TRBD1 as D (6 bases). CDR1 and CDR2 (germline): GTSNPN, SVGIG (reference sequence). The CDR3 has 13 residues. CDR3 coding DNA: TGTGCCTGGACCGTTCAGCGTGGACAGAGGGTGGCCTTC. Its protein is CAWTVQRGQRVAF.

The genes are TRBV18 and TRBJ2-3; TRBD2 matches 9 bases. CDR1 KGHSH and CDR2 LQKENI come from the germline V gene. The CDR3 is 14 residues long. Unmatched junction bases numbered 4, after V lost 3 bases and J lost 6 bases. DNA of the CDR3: TGTGCCAGCTCACCGGGACTAGCATCCGATACGCAGTATTTT. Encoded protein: CASSPGLASDTQYF. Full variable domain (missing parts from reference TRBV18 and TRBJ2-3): NAGVMQNPRHLVRRRGQEARLRCSPMKGHSHVYWYRQLPEEGLKFMVYLQKENIIDESGMPKERFSAEFPKEGPSILRIQQVVRGDSAAYFCASSPGLASDTQYFGPGTRLTVL.

The CDR3 is CASSVGGVFGEKLFF. The CDR3 DNA reads TGTGCCAGCAGCGTAGGAGGAGTATTCGGCGAAAAACTGTTTTTT. The chain joins TRBV9 to TRBJ1-4; no reliable D call. The CDR3 covers 15 residues. Germline V gives CDR1 SGDLS, CDR2 YYNGEE. V dropped 0 bases and J dropped 8 bases, with 14 bases sitting between them. Combining the CDR3 with reference TRBV9 and TRBJ1-4 gives the whole variable domain DSGVTQTPKHLITATGQRVTLRCSPRSGDLSVYWYQQSLDQGLQFLIQYYNGEERAKGNILERFSAQQFPDLHSELNLSSLELGDSALYFCASSVGGVFGEKLFFGSGTQLSVL.

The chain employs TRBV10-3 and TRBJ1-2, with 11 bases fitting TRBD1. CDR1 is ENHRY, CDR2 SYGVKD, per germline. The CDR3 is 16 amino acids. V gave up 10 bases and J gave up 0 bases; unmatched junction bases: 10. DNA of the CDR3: TGTGCCACGGACAGGGGGCGATCGGTAACTAACTATGGCTACACCTTC. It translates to CATDRGRSVTNYGYTF.

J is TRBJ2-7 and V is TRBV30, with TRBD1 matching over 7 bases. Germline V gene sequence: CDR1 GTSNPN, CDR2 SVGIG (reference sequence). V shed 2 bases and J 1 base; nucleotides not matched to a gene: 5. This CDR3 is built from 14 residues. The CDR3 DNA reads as TGTGCCTGGAGTCATACAGGGGTTTCCTACGAGCAGTACTTC. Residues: CAWSHTGVSYEQYF.

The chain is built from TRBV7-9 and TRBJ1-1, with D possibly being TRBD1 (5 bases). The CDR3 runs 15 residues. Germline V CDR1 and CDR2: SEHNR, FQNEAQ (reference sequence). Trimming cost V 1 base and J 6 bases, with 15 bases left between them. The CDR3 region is CASSLGRGGSAEAFF. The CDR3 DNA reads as TGTGCCAGCAGCTTAGGGAGGGGAGGAAGCGCTGAAGCTTTCTTT.

The CDR3 region has the DNA TGTGCCAGTAGTATTGAGGTATCCTATGGCTACACCTTC. Amino acids: CASSIEVSYGYTF. The J gene is TRBJ1-2, the V gene TRBV19; D unclear. CDR3 length equals 13 residues. V dropped 3 bases and J dropped 4 bases, with 9 bases sitting between them. Germline V gives CDR1 LNHDA, CDR2 SQIVND (reference sequence).

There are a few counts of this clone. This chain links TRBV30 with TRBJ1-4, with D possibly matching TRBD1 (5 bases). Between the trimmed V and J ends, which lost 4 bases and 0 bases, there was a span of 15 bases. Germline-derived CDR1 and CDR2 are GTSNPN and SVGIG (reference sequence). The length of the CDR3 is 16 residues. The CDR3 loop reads CAWKAQGRPTNEKLFF. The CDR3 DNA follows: TGTGCCTGGAAGGCCCAGGGAAGACCAACTAATGAAAAACTGTTTTTT.

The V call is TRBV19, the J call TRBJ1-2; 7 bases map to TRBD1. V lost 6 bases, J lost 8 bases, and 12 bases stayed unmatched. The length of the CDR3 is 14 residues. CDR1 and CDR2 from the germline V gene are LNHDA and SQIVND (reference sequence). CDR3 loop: CASRGTDNYSGYTF. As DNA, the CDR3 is TGTGCCAGTAGAGGGACAGATAACTATAGCGGCTACACCTTC.

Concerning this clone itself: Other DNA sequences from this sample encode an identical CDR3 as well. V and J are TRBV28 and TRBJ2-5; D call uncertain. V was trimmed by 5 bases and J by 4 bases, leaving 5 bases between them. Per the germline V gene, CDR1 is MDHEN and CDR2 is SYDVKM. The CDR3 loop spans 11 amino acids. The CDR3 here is CASSPRETQYF. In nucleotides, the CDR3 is TGTGCCAGCAGTCCGCGAGAGACCCAGTACTTC.

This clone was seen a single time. In DNA form, the CDR3 reads TGTGCCTGGAGTCCTGGAGGCAGCTCCTATAATTCACCCCTCCACTTT. Amino acids: CAWSPGGSSYNSPLHF. V and J are TRBV30 and TRBJ1-6; no reliable D call. V was shortened by 2 bases and J by 0 bases, with 11 bases between the two germline ends. Germline CDR1 reads GTSNPN; CDR2 reads SVGIG (reference sequence). The CDR3 is made up of 16 amino acids.

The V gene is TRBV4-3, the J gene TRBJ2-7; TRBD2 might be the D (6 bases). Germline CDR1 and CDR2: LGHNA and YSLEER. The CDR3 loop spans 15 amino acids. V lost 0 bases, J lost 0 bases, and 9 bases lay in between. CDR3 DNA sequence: TGCGCCAGCAGCCAAGAGCGCGGGATCTCCTACGAGCAGTACTTC. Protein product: CASSQERGISYEQYF.

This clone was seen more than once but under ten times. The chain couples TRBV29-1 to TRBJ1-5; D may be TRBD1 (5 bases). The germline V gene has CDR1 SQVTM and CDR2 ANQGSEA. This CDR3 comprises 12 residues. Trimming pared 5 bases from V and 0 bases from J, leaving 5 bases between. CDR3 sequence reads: CSVRGSNQPQHF. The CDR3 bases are TGCAGCGTTAGGGGTAGCAATCAGCCCCAGCATTTT.

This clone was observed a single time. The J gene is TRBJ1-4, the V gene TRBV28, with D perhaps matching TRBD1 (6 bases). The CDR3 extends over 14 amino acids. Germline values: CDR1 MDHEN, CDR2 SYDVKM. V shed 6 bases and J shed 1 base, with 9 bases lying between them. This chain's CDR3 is CASSLRGTNEKLFF. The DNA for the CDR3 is TGTGCCAGCAGCCTCAGGGGAACTAATGAAAAACTGTTTTTT.

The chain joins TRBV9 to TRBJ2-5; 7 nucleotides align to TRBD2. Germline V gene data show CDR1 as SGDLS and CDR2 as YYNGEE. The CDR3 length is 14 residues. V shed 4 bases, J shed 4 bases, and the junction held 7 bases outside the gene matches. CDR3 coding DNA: TGTGCCAGCAGCACGACTGGCGGGAGAGAGACCCAGTACTTC. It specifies CASSTTGGRETQYF.

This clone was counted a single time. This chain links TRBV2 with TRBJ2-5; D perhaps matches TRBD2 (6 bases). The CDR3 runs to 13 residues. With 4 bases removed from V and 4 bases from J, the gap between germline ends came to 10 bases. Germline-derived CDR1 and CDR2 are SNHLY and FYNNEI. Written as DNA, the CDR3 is TGTGCCAGCAGTGGACCGGAGGGAGAGACCCAGTACTTC. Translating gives CASSGPEGETQYF.

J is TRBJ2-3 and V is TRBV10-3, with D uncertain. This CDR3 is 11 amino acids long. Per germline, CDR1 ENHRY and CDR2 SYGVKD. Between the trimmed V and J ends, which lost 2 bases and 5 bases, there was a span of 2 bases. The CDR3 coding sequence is TGTGCCATCAGTGAGCTAGATACGCAGTATTTT. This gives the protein CAISELDTQYF.

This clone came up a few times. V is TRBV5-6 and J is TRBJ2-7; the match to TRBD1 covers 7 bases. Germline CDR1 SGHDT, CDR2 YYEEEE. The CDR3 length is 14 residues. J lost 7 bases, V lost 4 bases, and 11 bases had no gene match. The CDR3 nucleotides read TGTGCCAGCAGCCTAGGGACAGTCCCCTGGGAGCAGTACTTC. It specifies CASSLGTVPWEQYF. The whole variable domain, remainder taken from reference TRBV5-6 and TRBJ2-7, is DAGVTQSPTHLIKTRGQQVTLRCSPKSGHDTVSWYQQALGQGPQFIFQYYEEEERQRGNFPDRFSGHQFPNYSSELNVNALLLGDSALYLCASSLGTVPWEQYFGPGTRLTVT.

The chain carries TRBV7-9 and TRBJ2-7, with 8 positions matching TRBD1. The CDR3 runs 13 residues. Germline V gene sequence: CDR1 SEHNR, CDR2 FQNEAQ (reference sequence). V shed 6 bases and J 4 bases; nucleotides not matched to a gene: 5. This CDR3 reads CASSQGARYEQYF. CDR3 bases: TGTGCCAGCAGTCAGGGGGCGAGGTACGAGCAGTACTTC.

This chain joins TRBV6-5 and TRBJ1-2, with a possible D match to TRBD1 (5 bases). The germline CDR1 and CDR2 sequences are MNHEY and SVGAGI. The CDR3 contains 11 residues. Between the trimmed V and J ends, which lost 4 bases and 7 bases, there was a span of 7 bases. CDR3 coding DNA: TGTGCCAGCAGTTCCACAGGTGGCTACACCTTC. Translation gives CASSSTGGYTF.